A single sample is the source of the 21 T cell receptor beta chains below, sequenced in a study of blood T cell repertoires in COVID-19. The method was immunoSEQ multiplex PCR; TCRdb's version includes in-frame clones alone and lacks a portion of them. This table has just over 150,000 clones, over 75% appearing once. Sequenced sample: peripheral blood. The receptors stem from a woman aged 40-49 years with acute or convalescent COVID-19.

V gene TRBV13 combines with J gene TRBJ2-3; perhaps TRBD2 as D (6 bases). The CDR3 runs to 15 residues. V was cut by 5 bases and J by 1 base, with 13 bases left in between. Germline V gives CDR1 PRHDT, CDR2 FYEKMQ (reference sequence). DNA for the CDR3: TGTGCCAGCAGCCCGGGACTTCCCCGCACAGATACGCAGTATTTT. Its protein product is CASSPGLPRTDTQYF. Using reference TRBV13 and TRBJ2-3 for the parts outside the CDR3, the full variable domain is AAGVIQSPRHLIKEKRETATLKCYPIPRHDTVYWYQQGPGQDPQFLISFYEKMQSDKGSIPDRFSAQQFSDYHSELNMSSLELGDSALYFCASSPGLPRTDTQYFGPGTRLTVL.

The rearrangement joins TRBV28 to TRBJ1-1, with D unclear. CDR3 length equals 13 residues. The V end was cut by 6 bases, the J end by 2 bases, with 10 bases between. From germline, CDR1 is MDHEN and CDR2 SYDVKM. The CDR3 coding sequence is TGTGCCAGCAGCACTATTTTAAACACTGAAGCTTTCTTT. This encodes CASSTILNTEAFF.

V usage is TRBV7-8 and J usage is TRBJ2-7; tentatively, D is TRBD1 (6 bases). CDR1 is SGHVS, CDR2 FQNEAQ, per germline. V lost 5 bases, J lost 0 bases, and 11 bases lay in between. CDR3 length: 14 amino acids. The CDR3 DNA is TGTGCCAGCAGCCACCGGGACAACTCCTACGAGCAGTACTTC. Protein: CASSHRDNSYEQYF.

The V call is TRBV3-1 (or the pseudogene TRBV3-2), the J call TRBJ1-3; maybe TRBD1 (5 bases). The length of the CDR3 is 15 residues. Germline V gene sequence: CDR1 LGHDT, CDR2 YNNKEL (reference sequence). The germline V and J ends were trimmed by 4 bases and 0 bases, with 10 bases remaining between them. CDR3 bases: TGTGCCAGCAGCCGAACACAGGTCTCTGGAAACACCATATATTTT. Its translation: CASSRTQVSGNTIYF.

This chain links TRBV24-1 with TRBJ2-1, with 13 bases lining up with TRBD2. This CDR3 region has 16 residues. Looked up from germline, CDR1 is KGHDR and CDR2 is SFDVKD. V lost 2 bases to trimming and J lost 4 bases; unmatched junction nucleotides: 1. CDR3: CATSDSGLAGYNEQFF. CDR3 nucleotides: TGTGCCACCAGTGATTCGGGACTAGCGGGATACAATGAGCAGTTCTTC.

This rearrangement joins TRBV6-2 or TRBV6-3 to TRBJ2-1, with 10 bases aligning to TRBD2. The CDR3 is made up of 17 amino acids. The J segment lost 6 bases and the V segment lost 3 bases, leaving 11 bases of the junction unmatched. CDR1 is MNHEY, CDR2 SVGEGT, per germline. This chain's CDR3 is CASSYLLRSGRVNEQFF. In nucleotides, the CDR3 is TGTGCCAGCAGTTATCTTTTGAGGAGCGGGAGGGTCAATGAGCAGTTCTTC.

The chain is built from TRBV5-6 and TRBJ1-2; 7 bases are shared with TRBD1. The CDR3 has 15 amino acids. V lost 4 bases and J lost 4; bases outside the gene matches: 10. CDR1 is SGHDT and CDR2 is YYEEEE in the germline V gene. This chain's CDR3 is CASSSRDRAIYGYTF. The CDR3 nucleotides are TGTGCCAGCAGCAGCCGGGACAGAGCTATCTATGGCTACACCTTC.

CDR3 in amino acids: CATSRVGRQPLYNEQFF. The CDR3 DNA reads TGTGCCACCAGCAGAGTGGGTCGACAGCCCTTATACAATGAGCAGTTCTTC. This chain connects TRBV15 to TRBJ2-1, with a possible D match to TRBD1 (5 bases). Trimming shortened V by 1 base and J by 4 bases, and 17 bases separated the two germline ends. The CDR3 length is 17 residues. The germline CDR1 and CDR2 sequences are LNHNV and YYDKDF (reference sequence).

This chain joins TRBV27 and TRBJ2-1; 7 bases are a match to TRBD1. The CDR3 has 16 amino acids. Germline V gives CDR1 MNHEY, CDR2 SMNVEV (reference sequence). V lost 6 bases to trimming and J lost 0 bases; unmatched junction nucleotides: 8. The CDR3 here is CASSDRAWSSYNEQFF. DNA for the CDR3: TGTGCCAGCAGCGACAGGGCGTGGAGCTCCTACAATGAGCAGTTCTTC.

V usage is TRBV18 and J usage is TRBJ2-3; maybe TRBD1 (6 bases). V was cut by 3 bases and J by 1 base, with 11 bases left in between. The germline CDR1 and CDR2 sequences are KGHSH and LQKENI. This CDR3 is built from 15 residues. The CDR3 DNA reads TGTGCCAGCTCACCTCTGGACAGACGCACAGATACGCAGTATTTT. Translation gives CASSPLDRRTDTQYF.

This clone has only a few counts. The chain couples TRBV19 to TRBJ2-4; possibly TRBD1 for D (5 bases). The CDR3 consists of 17 residues. From germline, CDR1 is LNHDA and CDR2 SQIVND (reference sequence). The V and J ends lost 2 bases and 6 bases respectively, with 20 bases between them. The CDR3 DNA follows: TGTGCCAGTAGTATACCCTCGGTTGACAGCTTCCCAAACATTCAGTACTTC. Protein: CASSIPSVDSFPNIQYF.

The rearrangement uses TRBV5-1 and TRBJ2-7; tentative D call: TRBD1 (7 bases). Germline lookup yields CDR1 SGHRS and CDR2 YFSETQ. The CDR3 is 15 amino acids. V shed 4 bases and J shed 0 bases, with 14 bases lying between them. The CDR3 protein is CASSPRGAFSYEQYF. As DNA, the CDR3 is TGCGCCAGCAGCCCCAGGGGGGCGTTCTCCTACGAGCAGTACTTC.

The rearrangement uses TRBV10-3 and TRBJ2-3, with D possibly matching TRBD2 (5 bases). V lost 4 bases and J lost 3, with 11 bases in between. CDR3 length: 14 amino acids. CDR1 is ENHRY, CDR2 SYGVKD, per germline. DNA for the CDR3: TGTGCCATCAGTGCGTTGGGGAGTACAGATACGCAGTATTTT. It specifies CAISALGSTDTQYF.

The chain carries TRBV5-4 and TRBJ2-3; 11 bases are a match to TRBD2. V shed 5 bases, J shed 2 bases, and the junction held 7 bases outside the gene matches. Germline lookup yields CDR1 SGHNT and CDR2 YYREEE (reference sequence). The CDR3 is made up of 16 amino acids. The CDR3 here is CASRPLAGGLTDTQYF. CDR3 bases: TGTGCCAGCAGACCCCTAGCGGGAGGCCTCACAGATACGCAGTATTTT.

The chain combines TRBV19 with TRBJ1-2; the match to TRBD1 covers 9 bases. Germline V gene lookup returns CDR1 LNHDA and CDR2 SQIVND (reference sequence). V lost 4 bases to trimming and J lost 5 bases; unmatched junction nucleotides: 8. This CDR3 is 15 amino acids long. CDR3 sequence: CASSNRDRDFYGYTF. For the CDR3, the DNA is TGTGCCAGTAGTAACCGGGACAGGGATTTTTATGGCTACACCTTC.

The rearrangement uses TRBV27 and TRBJ1-5; perhaps TRBD1 as D (6 bases). Per germline, CDR1 MNHEY and CDR2 SMNVEV (reference sequence). The CDR3 runs to 13 residues. V was cut by 8 bases and J by 3 bases, with 11 bases left in between. This CDR3 reads CASGGQINQPQHF. In DNA, the CDR3 is TGTGCCAGCGGTGGACAGATCAATCAGCCCCAGCATTTT.

Details on this clone: One end of the junction varies from germline; a read error may be responsible. The genes are TRBV28 and TRBJ2-7, with D perhaps matching TRBD1 (6 bases). Per germline, CDR1 MDHEN and CDR2 SYDVKM. The CDR3 is 11 amino acids. The CDR3, as DNA: TGTGCCAGCAGTGCAACAGGGTCCCACCTCTTC. Amino acid sequence: CASSATGSHLF.

The CDR3 region has the DNA TGTGCCAGCATCAAATCCGCGAACTATGGCTACACCTTC. This translates into CASIKSANYGYTF. This chain links TRBV12-3 or TRBV12-4 with TRBJ1-2, with D uncertain. This CDR3 is built from 13 residues. V was trimmed by 7 bases and J by 2 bases, leaving 11 bases between them.

The V and J genes are TRBV3-1 (or the pseudogene TRBV3-2) and TRBJ2-7; the D gene is possibly TRBD1 (6 bases). The CDR3 totals 15 residues. V was trimmed by 0 bases and J by 4 bases, leaving 13 bases between them. Germline assignment: CDR1 LGHDT and CDR2 YNNKEL (reference sequence). DNA of the CDR3: TGTGCCAGCAGCCAAGATCGGATACAGGGTTACGAGCAGTACTTC. Its translation: CASSQDRIQGYEQYF.

This clone was picked up one time. The chain recombines TRBV10-3 with TRBJ2-7, with 15 bases aligning to TRBD2. V shed 4 bases, J shed 2 bases, and the junction held 3 bases outside the gene matches. The CDR3 consists of 16 residues. Germline CDR1 reads ENHRY; CDR2 reads SYGVKD. Here the CDR3 DNA reads TGTGCCATCAGTGCGGGACTAGCGGGAGGCCCCTACGAGCAGTACTTC. Translation: CAISAGLAGGPYEQYF.

This chain uses TRBV7-9 with TRBJ2-1, with unresolved D. Trimming stripped 4 bases from V and 0 bases from J, with 13 bases between. This CDR3 is built from 16 residues. Germline V gene lookup returns CDR1 SEHNR and CDR2 FQNEAQ (reference sequence). DNA for the CDR3: TGTGCCAGCAGCTCTATAATCGTGAGCTCCTACAATGAGCAGTTCTTC. It specifies CASSSIIVSSYNEQFF.